The 2 T cell receptor beta chains presented below share a single source sample, sequenced in a study of T-cell reconstitution after alpha-beta-depleted transplantation in children listed by TCRdb under 2016. The treatment or condition label here, explained by the study, means: allogeneic hematopoietic cell transplantation with graft depleted of TCRalphabeta T cells and CD19 B cells. Library method: PCR. The sequencer listed for this sample is Illumina HiSeq 2500. TCR library preparation used molecular barcoding, with unique molecular identifiers applied to normalize quantification of the TCRbeta repertoire. Through fastp at Q25 and MiXCR, TCRdb rebuilt clones from the public reads, retaining in-frame beta chains. Identical CDR3 protein sequences are pooled into one entry, listed with their most common genes and DNA. Across this sample there are under 250,000 distinct CDR3 sequences, with roughly a quarter seen only once. Of the sample, about 5% is held by the ten largest clones.

The sample here was PBMCs, mostly from graft donor cells, taken 360 days after TCRalphabeta/CD19-depleted stem cell transplant. These receptors were collected from a female patient under 10 years old who had a stem cell transplant for congenital amegakaryocytic thrombocytopenia, so the T cells may come from the graft donor.

This clonotype was seen a few times. The chain couples TRBV12-5 to TRBJ2-1; D might be TRBD2 (6 bases). Germline CDR1 LGHNT, CDR2 FRNRAP. V lost 6 bases, J lost 8 bases, and 14 bases lay in between. CDR3 length: 13 residues. As DNA, the CDR3 is TGTGCTAGTGGACGACTAGTTCCCCATGAGCAGTTCTTC. This sequence encodes CASGRLVPHEQFF. The entire variable domain, with the rest obtained from reference TRBV12-5 and TRBJ2-1, is as follows: DARVTQTPRHKVTEMGQEVTMRCQPILGHNTVFWYRQTMMQGLELLAYFRNRAPLDDSGMPKDRFSAEMPDATLATLKIQPSEPRDSAVYFCASGRLVPHEQFFGPGTRLTVL.

This clonotype has a handful of counts. This sequence joins TRBV9 and TRBJ2-7; possible D gene TRBD2, 6 bases. V lost 4 bases, J lost 1 base, and 15 bases lay in between. The V gene's germline CDR1 is SGDLS and CDR2 YYNGEE. The CDR3 spans 15 residues. CDR3 nucleotides: TGTGCCAGCAGCCCCTCCCTAGCGCCTTCCTACGAGCAGTACTTC. Its translation: CASSPSLAPSYEQYF.